This TCR beta chain was recorded in a study of identifying expanded T cells in peripheral blood. Points from the study as a whole: Two-week clone count variance significantly increased as total template count grew. Technical replicates showed roughly 1.2 changed clones; roughly two weeks roughly 16; four weeks 19.

Profiled with immunoSEQ multiplex PCR; TCRdb holds only in-frame clones, not every one. Of around 94,000 clones listed, about 91% are singletons. Collection occurred without any documented infections or immune events in donors. The count of this clone is one. Its antigen is as yet unknown. This sequence originates from a person between 18 and 75 years old in good health. Material for sequencing was blood.

CDR3: CASSRREEGNQPQHF. The CDR3 DNA follows: TGTGCCAGCAGCCGGAGAGAAGAGGGCAATCAGCCCCAGCATTTT. The chain recombines TRBV5-6 with TRBJ1-5; D gene uncertain. The germline gives CDR1 SGHDT, CDR2 YYEEEE. This CDR3 comprises 15 residues. The V gene lost 4 bases and the J gene lost 2 bases, with 13 bases spanning the gap.